Sequencing of this T cell receptor (beta chain) was carried out in a study of T cell clonality in common variable immunodeficiency. Germline V gives CDR1 LNHDA, CDR2 SQIVND (reference sequence). The CDR3 has 15 residues. The trim removed 4 bases at V and 5 bases at J, leaving 8 bases unmatched. Study-level points and caveats: TCRbeta clonality was increased in CVID versus healthy controls. Reportedly, TCR beta sequences from common variable immunodeficiency showed fewer deletions and N-nucleotide insertions.

CVID subjects were around 16 female and 25 to 30 male, aged roughly 8 to 65. CVID subjects had received replacement immunoglobulin for at least one year. Blood samples were heparinized, roughly 4.5 to 8.5 ml per donor. Profiling relied on immunoSEQ multiplex PCR, and the TCRdb table lists in-frame clones only, not all of them. The sample was found to contain approximately 30,000 clones, and every one recurs. This clone showed up many times. The antigen remains unidentified. From the germline J gene comes the end of the CDR3, since the read stops 3 residues before it. This sequence was found in a human donor with common variable immunodeficiency. The rearrangement links TRBV19 to TRBJ2-3; 8 nucleotides match TRBD1. Input material: peripheral blood mononuclear cells. CDR3 bases read: TGTGCCAGTAGTACTGGACAGGGATTTGGAGATACG. Its translation: CASSTGQGFGDT. The whole CDR3 protein is CASSTGQGFGDTQYF.